This T cell receptor beta chain stems from a study of shared clonotypes between healthy human individuals. When replicate PCRs were run on sorted subsets, they used about 200 ng DNA, 30,000 to 35,000 T cell genomes. Data came from immunoSEQ multiplex PCR; TCRdb stores just in-frame clones and leaves some out. Of over a million clones in the sample, roughly 96% are singletons; the top ten hold approximately 1.1%. The table lists this clone with a few counts. Within the sample, other DNA sequences also encode this same CDR3. Per the germline V gene, CDR1 is SGDLS and CDR2 is YYNGEE. The V segment lost 2 bases and the J segment 3 bases; nucleotides outside the gene matches: 4. The CDR3 is 14 residues long.

The clonotype originates from a man between 25 and 39 years old in good health. The rearrangement joins TRBV9 to TRBJ2-7, with TRBD1 identical over 8 bases. The sample taken for sequencing was naive CD4+ T cells sorted from blood. Subset meaning: CD45RA+ positively selected. DNA of the CDR3: TGTGCCAGCAGCGTCGCTACAGGGGGCTACGAGCAGTACTTC. It encodes CASSVATGGYEQYF.